The 10 T cell receptor beta chains presented below share a single source sample, sequenced in a study of control samples from healthy donors and cancer patients. Data came from immunoSEQ multiplex PCR; TCRdb stores just in-frame clones and leaves some out. Of 150,000 or so clones listed, 90% are singletons. Sequenced sample: blood. All receptors come from a man aged 35-49 years in good health.

The chain couples TRBV2 to TRBJ1-5; D remains unclear. This CDR3 comprises 13 residues. Trimming pared 3 bases from V and 6 bases from J, leaving 9 bases between. Germline assignment: CDR1 SNHLY and CDR2 FYNNEI. The CDR3 sequence is CASSDKGSQPQHF. CDR3 coding DNA: TGTGCCAGCAGTGATAAGGGCAGTCAGCCCCAGCATTTT.

In DNA form, the CDR3 reads TGTGCCAGCTCCCGACAGGGGGCGAACTATGGCTACACCTTC. Its translation: CASSRQGANYGYTF. The rearrangement links TRBV6-5 to TRBJ1-2, with 10 nucleotides matching TRBD1. J gave up 2 bases and V 8 bases, and 5 bases lay outside the gene matches. From germline, CDR1 is MNHEY and CDR2 SVGAGI. This CDR3 contains 14 residues.

This clone occurred once. This chain connects TRBV6-5 to TRBJ2-3; D perhaps matches TRBD2 (5 bases). Germline lookup yields CDR1 MNHEY and CDR2 SVGAGI. The CDR3 is made up of 14 amino acids. Trimming removed 2 bases from V and 0 bases from J, with 6 bases in between. DNA of the CDR3: TGTGCCAGCAGTTACGGGAGCAGCACAGATACGCAGTATTTT. This encodes CASSYGSSTDTQYF.

This CDR3 reads CASSATGAGYTDTQYF. The CDR3 nucleotides are TGTGCCAGCAGCGCGACAGGAGCGGGGTACACAGATACGCAGTATTTT. This sequence joins TRBV7-6 and TRBJ2-3; TRBD2 is a possible D gene (7 bases). CDR1 is SGHVS and CDR2 is FNYEAQ in the germline V gene. The CDR3 runs 16 residues. V was clipped by 5 bases and J by 2 bases, with 17 bases between them.

The rearrangement joins TRBV2 to TRBJ1-6, with D uncertain. The CDR3 runs to 15 residues. Per germline, CDR1 SNHLY and CDR2 FYNNEI. Trimming took 3 bases from V and 0 from J, leaving 6 bases between them. CDR3 amino acids: CASSDPSSYNSPLHF. CDR3 nucleotides: TGTGCCAGCAGTGACCCGAGCTCCTATAATTCACCCCTCCACTTT. Based on the CDR3 plus reference TRBV2 and TRBJ1-6, the full variable domain is EPEVTQTPSHQVTQMGQEVILRCVPISNHLYFYWYRQILGQKVEFLVSFYNNEISEKSEIFDDQFSVERPDGSNFTLKIRSTKLEDSAMYFCASSDPSSYNSPLHFGNGTRLTVT.

This chain joins TRBV5-4 and TRBJ1-2; TRBD1 aligns across 11 bases. The CDR3 is made up of 12 amino acids. With V trimmed by 3 bases and J by 12 bases, 4 bases remained unmatched. Germline CDR1 is SGHNT and CDR2 is YYREEE (reference sequence). CDR3 residues: CASSSGQGGNTF. The CDR3 region has the DNA TGTGCCAGCAGCTCGGGACAGGGGGGAAACACCTTC.

The V call is TRBV7-3, the J call TRBJ1-1; D unclear. The CDR3 totals 13 residues. The V gene lost 5 bases and the J gene lost 4 bases, with 11 bases spanning the gap. The germline V gene encodes CDR1 SGHTA and CDR2 FQGTGA. CDR3 protein: CASSGGLGTEAFF. The CDR3 DNA is TGTGCCAGCAGCGGCGGGTTGGGCACTGAAGCTTTCTTT. Combining the CDR3 with reference TRBV7-3 and TRBJ1-1 gives the whole variable domain GAGVSQTPSNKVTEKGKYVELRCDPISGHTALYWYRQSLGQGPEFLIYFQGTGAADDSGLPNDRFFAVRPEGSVSTLKIQRTERGDSAVYLCASSGGLGTEAFFGQGTRLTVV.

The rearrangement links TRBV5-1 to TRBJ2-3; 7 bases fit TRBD1. V was clipped by 3 bases and J by 4 bases; unmatched bases: 5. CDR3 length equals 14 residues. Germline loops: CDR1 SGHRS, CDR2 YFSETQ. The CDR3 DNA sequence: TGCGCCAGCAGCTGGGCAGGGGGTGCAGATACGCAGTATTTT. Amino acid sequence: CASSWAGGADTQYF.

This chain links TRBV6-5 with TRBJ2-2, with 7 nucleotides matching TRBD2. Per germline, CDR1 MNHEY and CDR2 SVGAGI. This CDR3 spans 15 amino acids. The V gene end was trimmed by 4 bases and the J gene end by 6 bases; junction bases not matched to a gene: 8. In DNA form, the CDR3 reads TGTGCCAGCAGTTTGAGTGTAGCGGGCGCCGGGGAGCTGTTTTTT. It translates to CASSLSVAGAGELFF.

V gene TRBV19 combines with J gene TRBJ1-5; tentative D call: TRBD1 (5 bases). Trimming shortened V by 6 bases and J by 0 bases, and 6 bases separated the two germline ends. CDR1 and CDR2 (germline): LNHDA, SQIVND (reference sequence). The CDR3 runs 13 residues. DNA of the CDR3: TGTGCCAGTAGCGACAGTAGCAATCAGCCCCAGCATTTT. Amino acids: CASSDSSNQPQHF.